These 15 T cell receptor beta chains share one sample of origin, sequenced in a study of blood T cells in healthy people across ages. For the second PCR, which ran for about 7 to 12 cycles, a sample-barcoded 5' primer and a J-beta primer mix were used. TCRdb reprocessed the 5' RACE reads with MiXCR, giving one entry per CDR3 protein. The sample lists 850,000 to 1,100,000 distinct CDR3 sequences, roughly two fifths occurring once. The specimen was blood. The source of these receptors is a man aged 18-30 years in good health.

This chain joins TRBV6-2 or TRBV6-3 and TRBJ2-1; D possibly corresponds to TRBD2 (5 bases). CDR3 length equals 11 residues. Trimming stripped 5 bases from V and 12 bases from J, with 11 bases between. Germline CDR1 and CDR2: MNHEY and SVGEGT. The CDR3 nucleotides read TGTGCCAGCAGTGTCTTCGAGGGGCAGTTCTTC. Amino acid sequence: CASSVFEGQFF.

This clonotype was seen a handful of times. The V call is TRBV18, the J call TRBJ1-2; D is uncertain. V lost 2 bases to trimming and J lost 3 bases, with 10 bases between them. CDR1 and CDR2 from the germline V gene are KGHSH and LQKENI. There are 14 residues in the CDR3. As DNA, the CDR3 is TGTGCCAGCTCACCAGCGCAGGTCCACTATGGCTACACCTTC. Translated, it gives CASSPAQVHYGYTF.

The CDR3 loop is CASSWGKGNEQYF. CDR3 nucleotides: TGCGCCAGCAGCTGGGGTAAAGGCAATGAGCAGTACTTC. This rearrangement joins TRBV5-1 to TRBJ2-7; no firm D call. Germline values: CDR1 SGHRS, CDR2 YFSETQ. Trimming took 3 bases from V and 7 from J, leaving 14 bases between them. This CDR3 spans 13 amino acids.

The chain employs TRBV18 and TRBJ2-1; maybe TRBD1 (6 bases). Trimming stripped 4 bases from V and 6 bases from J, with 19 bases between. CDR3 length equals 16 residues. Per the germline V gene, CDR1 is KGHSH and CDR2 is LQKENI. CDR3 region: CASSQLGQTILNEQFF. The CDR3 coding sequence is TGTGCCAGCTCACAGCTCGGACAGACCATCCTCAATGAGCAGTTCTTC.

The CDR3 loop reads CASSFGGARSTEAFF. CDR3 bases: TGTGCCAGCAGCTTCGGGGGGGCGCGGAGCACTGAAGCTTTCTTT. This chain connects TRBV5-4 to TRBJ1-1; D is possibly TRBD1 (6 bases). CDR3 length equals 15 residues. CDR1 and CDR2 (germline): SGHNT, YYREEE (reference sequence). V was clipped by 2 bases and J by 4 bases, with 15 bases between them.

The table lists this clonotype with a few counts. V is TRBV12-3 or TRBV12-4 and J is TRBJ1-1; TRBD1 might be the D (5 bases). The CDR3 runs to 13 residues. V was cut by 7 bases and J by 2 bases, with 11 bases left in between. CDR3 in amino acids: CASKGQGNTEAFF. In DNA, the CDR3 is TGTGCCAGCAAGGGTCAGGGCAACACTGAAGCTTTCTTT.

V and J are TRBV5-1 and TRBJ1-1; a possible D gene is TRBD1 (5 bases). CDR1 and CDR2 (germline): SGHRS, YFSETQ. Trimming removed 4 bases at V and 3 bases at J, with 10 bases between. The CDR3 consists of 13 residues. CDR3 sequence (DNA): TGCGCCAGCAGCACCCCGGGACACACTGAAGCTTTCTTT. This gives the protein CASSTPGHTEAFF.

J is TRBJ1-3 and V is TRBV11-2; no reliable D call. Per germline, CDR1 SGHAT and CDR2 FQNNGV. Trimming took 5 bases from V and 9 from J, leaving 17 bases between them. CDR3 length: 14 residues. The DNA of the CDR3 is TGTGCCAGCAGCCTCACCGTCGGGGAACCCACCATATATTTT. The encoded protein is CASSLTVGEPTIYF.

This clonotype has more than one count but fewer than ten. The chain joins TRBV27 to TRBJ2-5; 13 bases line up with TRBD2. The J call is uncertain, as TRBJ2-7 better fits the DNA end. Germline loops: CDR1 MNHEY, CDR2 SMNVEV (reference sequence). CDR3 length: 17 amino acids. The CDR3 loop is CASSRTQLAGGQHEQYF. The CDR3 DNA is TGTGCCAGCAGTCGAACCCAACTAGCGGGGGGGCAGCACGAGCAGTACTTC.

The chain uses TRBV18 and TRBJ2-3; no definite D call. The germline gives CDR1 KGHSH, CDR2 LQKENI. V lost 6 bases, J lost 9 bases, and 10 bases lay in between. There are 11 residues in the CDR3. CDR3: CASSLKGTQYF. As DNA, the CDR3 is TGTGCCAGCTCTCTTAAAGGGACGCAGTATTTT.

This clonotype was counted a few times. V is TRBV5-6 and J is TRBJ2-4; 9 nucleotides align to TRBD1. The CDR3 spans 14 residues. Germline CDR1 is SGHDT and CDR2 is YYEEEE. V shed 8 bases, J shed 9 bases, and the junction held 12 bases outside the gene matches. CDR3 sequence: CARAQDRGLCIQYF. Written as DNA, the CDR3 is TGTGCCAGGGCCCAGGACAGGGGCCTATGCATTCAGTACTTC.

This chain links TRBV2 with TRBJ1-5, with D unclear. Per germline, CDR1 SNHLY and CDR2 FYNNEI. V was shortened by 5 bases and J by 3 bases, with 8 bases between the two germline ends. CDR3 length: 13 residues. CDR3 bases: TGTGCCAGCAGTACGGGAAACAATCAGCCCCAGCATTTT. Its protein product is CASSTGNNQPQHF. Supplemented by reference TRBV2 and TRBJ1-5, the full variable domain reads EPEVTQTPSHQVTQMGQEVILRCVPISNHLYFYWYRQILGQKVEFLVSFYNNEISEKSEIFDDQFSVERPDGSNFTLKIRSTKLEDSAMYFCASSTGNNQPQHFGDGTRLSIL.

This clonotype was picked up a small number of times. The V and J genes are TRBV20-1 and TRBJ2-5; D is ambiguous. Trimming left V 1 base short and J 5 bases short, with 11 bases between. In germline, CDR1 is DFQATT, CDR2 SNEGSKA (reference sequence). The length of the CDR3 is 13 residues. CDR3 sequence reads: CSARAVQRETQYF. The CDR3 DNA reads TGCAGTGCTAGAGCGGTTCAACGGGAGACCCAGTACTTC.

The rearrangement joins TRBV7-6 to TRBJ2-3; no firm D call. The CDR3 spans 15 residues. V lost 2 bases to trimming and J lost 4 bases, with 13 bases between them. Germline V gene sequence: CDR1 SGHVS, CDR2 FNYEAQ. This CDR3 is CASSLSGSRSDTQYF. CDR3 nucleotides: TGTGCCAGCAGCTTATCGGGCAGTCGGTCAGATACGCAGTATTTT.

This clonotype was found a few times. The V and J genes are TRBV20-1 and TRBJ2-5; unclear D gene. The V gene lost 6 bases and the J gene lost 0 bases, with 8 bases spanning the gap. This CDR3 has 12 amino acids. Germline loops: CDR1 DFQATT, CDR2 SNEGSKA (reference sequence). This CDR3 is CSAPLYQETQYF. CDR3 DNA: TGCAGTGCCCCGTTGTACCAAGAGACCCAGTACTTC.